These 24 T cell receptor beta chains were sequenced from one sample in a study of blood T cells in healthy people across ages. The authors ran a second PCR of about 7 to 11 cycles using a sample-barcoded 5' primer and a J-beta primer mix. TCRdb re-called the 5' RACE reads with MiXCR, one entry per CDR3 protein. The table lists 650,000 to 800,000 distinct CDR3 sequences, approximately 44% of them singletons. Specimen: blood. These receptors all stem from a man between 60 and 70 years old in good health.

This clonotype appeared a few times. The rearrangement links TRBV20-1 to TRBJ2-1; the D gene is possibly TRBD1 (6 bases). The CDR3 has 12 amino acids. CDR1 and CDR2 (germline): DFQATT, SNEGSKA (reference sequence). V lost 8 bases and J lost 6, with 14 bases in between. The CDR3 DNA sequence: TGCAGTAATACACAGGGTTCCAATGAGCAGTTCTTC. Its protein is CSNTQGSNEQFF.

As regards this clonotype: The junction departs from the called germline gene at one end, perhaps through a read error. CDR3 loop: CSARDSRSDEQYF. The CDR3 region has the DNA TGCAGTGCTAGGGACAGTCGCTCCGACGAGCAGTACTTC. The chain uses TRBV20-1 and TRBJ2-7, with a weak D call TRBD1 (6 bases). This CDR3 is 13 amino acids long. The germline V gene encodes CDR1 DFQATT and CDR2 SNEGSKA (reference sequence).

This clonotype was counted a few times. The rearrangement links TRBV5-1 to TRBJ2-5; tentative D call: TRBD1 (5 bases). Germline values: CDR1 SGHRS, CDR2 YFSETQ. This CDR3 comprises 14 residues. V was shortened by 1 base and J by 3 bases, with 10 bases between the two germline ends. The CDR3 here is CASSLFAGKETQYF. The DNA for the CDR3 is TGCGCCAGCAGCTTGTTTGCAGGGAAAGAGACCCAGTACTTC.

The sample holds a few counts of this clonotype. The chain combines TRBV20-1 with TRBJ1-5; tentative D call: TRBD1 (5 bases). V dropped 6 bases and J dropped 7 bases, with 16 bases sitting between them. This CDR3 is built from 13 residues. The V gene's germline CDR1 is DFQATT and CDR2 SNEGSKA (reference sequence). The CDR3 loop is CSAAGRLDQPQHF. Here the CDR3 DNA reads TGCAGTGCAGCAGGGCGGTTAGACCAGCCCCAGCATTTT.

This clonotype was detected only a few times. A much larger clone differs from this one at a single base, so this may be a read error. The V gene is TRBV24-1, the J gene TRBJ2-1; tentative D call: TRBD2 (6 bases). The CDR3 contains 13 residues. The ends were cut back, 9 bases at V and 4 bases at J, with 12 bases in the middle. CDR1 is KGHDR, CDR2 SFDVKD, per germline. The CDR3 DNA reads as TGTGCCACCGGGCCTAGCGTTTACAATGAGCAGTTCTTC. As protein: CATGPSVYNEQFF.

This chain joins TRBV10-3 and TRBJ1-5, with a weak D call TRBD1 (6 bases). Between the trimmed V and J ends, which lost 0 bases and 5 bases, there was a span of 14 bases. The CDR3 consists of 16 residues. Germline values: CDR1 ENHRY, CDR2 SYGVKD. The CDR3 DNA reads as TGTGCCATCAGTGAGTCGTTTGGGGGCCCCCATCAGCCCCAGCATTTT. Its protein product is CAISESFGGPHQPQHF.

The chain has TRBV30 and TRBJ1-5, with D possibly being TRBD1 (5 bases). The CDR3 loop spans 13 amino acids. Trimming shortened V by 1 base and J by 4 bases, and 8 bases separated the two germline ends. The germline CDR1 and CDR2 sequences are GTSNPN and SVGIG (reference sequence). This chain's CDR3 is CAWSGGANQPQHF. The CDR3 nucleotides are TGTGCCTGGAGTGGTGGGGCGAATCAGCCCCAGCATTTT.

The chain carries TRBV21-1 and TRBJ1-1; no check of the table's D call, TRBD1, against the DNA was made. TRBV21-1 is given as a pseudogene. This CDR3 region has 13 residues. CDR3 sequence (DNA): TGTGCCAGCATTGACAGGGGGGTCGCTGAAGCTTTCTTT. Its translation: CASIDRGVAEAFF.

V and J are TRBV6-2 or TRBV6-3 and TRBJ2-1; 8 nucleotides align to TRBD2. Germline CDR1 reads MNHEY; CDR2 reads SVGEGT. The ends lost 5 bases at V and 2 bases at J; junction bases unmatched: 11. CDR3 length equals 17 residues. CDR3 coding DNA: TGTGCCAGCAGTCATTCCAGCGGGGGCATAACCTACAATGAGCAGTTCTTC. Encoded protein: CASSHSSGGITYNEQFF.

The sample holds a few counts of this clonotype. The chain joins TRBV13 to TRBJ2-5; possibly TRBD2 for D (5 bases). The J call may be incorrect, as the DNA end agrees better with TRBJ2-7. Germline CDR1 reads PRHDT; CDR2 reads FYEKMQ (reference sequence). This CDR3 is built from 13 residues. The CDR3 sequence is CASSLGSGNEQYF. CDR3 DNA: TGTGCCAGCAGCTTAGGCAGCGGAAACGAGCAGTACTTC.

The chain has TRBV27 and TRBJ1-5, with a weak D call TRBD1 (6 bases). CDR1 is MNHEY, CDR2 SMNVEV, per germline (reference sequence). CDR3 length equals 14 residues. V shed 7 bases and J shed 5 bases, with 15 bases lying between them. The CDR3 here is CASKIRTVDQPQHF. The CDR3 coding sequence is TGTGCCAGCAAAATCAGGACAGTAGATCAGCCCCAGCATTTT.

The V gene is TRBV20-1, the J gene TRBJ1-4; D remains unclear. From germline, CDR1 is DFQATT and CDR2 SNEGSKA (reference sequence). Trimming took off 5 bases at V and 8 bases at J, with 9 bases between the two ends. The CDR3 spans 11 residues. In nucleotides, the CDR3 is TGCAGTGCTTTTACGGGGGAAAAACTGTTTTTT. Amino acid sequence: CSAFTGEKLFF.

The chain uses TRBV28 and TRBJ2-7, with 8 bases aligning to TRBD2. CDR3 length: 16 residues. Per germline, CDR1 MDHEN and CDR2 SYDVKM. V shed 1 base, J shed 4 bases, and the junction held 9 bases outside the gene matches. DNA of the CDR3: TGTGCCAGCAGTTTATATCTAGATTCGGGGGGGTACGAGCAGTACTTC. It specifies CASSLYLDSGGYEQYF. Full variable domain (missing parts from reference TRBV28 and TRBJ2-7): DVKVTQSSRYLVKRTGEKVFLECVQDMDHENMFWYRQDPGLGLRLIYFSYDVKMKEKGDIPEGYSVSREKKERFSLILESASTNQTSMYLCASSLYLDSGGYEQYFGPGTRLTVT.

Note on this clonotype: A much bigger clone sits one base away, suggesting this may be a read error. This sequence joins TRBV3-1 and TRBJ2-5; D is perhaps TRBD1 or TRBD2 (5 bases each). Germline V gives CDR1 LGHDT, CDR2 YNNKEL (reference sequence). Trimming took 8 bases from V and 3 from J, leaving 13 bases between them. The CDR3 is 13 amino acids. CDR3 DNA sequence: TGTGCCAGCTCCCAAGTGGGGGAAGAGACCCAGTACTTC. The encoded protein is CASSQVGEETQYF.

V usage is TRBV6-2 or TRBV6-3 and J usage is TRBJ2-4; 9 nucleotides align to TRBD2. The CDR3 length is 14 residues. V lost 10 bases and J lost 13; bases outside the gene matches: 17. Germline assignment: CDR1 MNHEY and CDR2 SVGEGT. The CDR3 nucleotides are TGTGCCACCCACCCAGGACTAGCGTCTAGACCCCAGTACTTC. Protein: CATHPGLASRPQYF.

This clonotype was seen a few times. The rearrangement uses TRBV4-3 and TRBJ2-4; TRBD2 matches at 9 bases. The end of the DNA aligns better with TRBJ2-7, so the J call may be wrong. Germline CDR1 and CDR2: LGHNA and YSLEER. The CDR3 has 15 residues. The CDR3 reads CASSLFSGGAYEQYF. The DNA for the CDR3 is TGCGCCAGCAGCCTCTTTAGCGGGGGTGCCTACGAGCAGTACTTC.

Concerning this clonotype itself: A read error may explain this, as a much larger clone is one base away. The chain joins TRBV6-1 to TRBJ2-7; D is possibly TRBD1 or TRBD2 (5 bases each). With 2 bases removed from V and 0 bases from J, the gap between germline ends came to 17 bases. Germline CDR1 reads MNHNS; CDR2 reads SASEGT. The CDR3 sequence is 17 residues long. The DNA for the CDR3 is TGTGCCAGCAGTGAATTTGTGGGTGGGACGGGCTCCTACGAGCAGTACTTC. Translated, it gives CASSEFVGGTGSYEQYF.

The V call is TRBV29-1, the J call TRBJ2-6; D call uncertain. CDR1 and CDR2 from the germline V gene are SQVTM and ANQGSEA. Trimming took off 5 bases at V and 1 base at J, with 6 bases between the two ends. This CDR3 contains 13 residues. The CDR3 is CSVSASGANVLTF. CDR3 in DNA: TGCAGCGTTTCAGCATCTGGGGCCAACGTCCTGACTTTC. Full variable domain (outside the CDR3, taken from reference TRBV29-1 and TRBJ2-6): SAVISQKPSRDICQRGTSLTIQCQVDSQVTMMFWYRQQPGQSLTLIATANQGSEATYESGFVIDKFPISRPNLTFSTLTVSNMSPEDSSIYLCSVSASGANVLTFGAGSRLTVL.

This clonotype was seen only a few times. V is TRBV4-1 and J is TRBJ1-6; the D is unclear. CDR3 length equals 13 residues. The V and J ends lost 1 base and 15 bases respectively, with 13 bases between them. The V gene's germline CDR1 is MGHRA and CDR2 YSYEKL. CDR3 DNA: TGCGCCAGCAGCCAAGTGAGCGGTGGGAGCCTCCACTTT. Encoded protein: CASSQVSGGSLHF.

The table lists this clonotype with a count of one. The chain employs TRBV5-1 and TRBJ2-1; D possibly corresponds to TRBD1 (5 bases). V was cut by 4 bases and J by 2 bases, with 13 bases left in between. The CDR3 loop spans 15 amino acids. CDR1 is SGHRS, CDR2 YFSETQ, per germline. CDR3 sequence: CASSGARVAYNEQFF. The CDR3 DNA sequence: TGCGCCAGCAGCGGGGCCAGGGTCGCCTACAATGAGCAGTTCTTC.

This clonotype turned up a few times. This rearrangement joins TRBV6-2 or TRBV6-3 to TRBJ2-2; TRBD2 agrees at 7 bases. The CDR3 is made up of 16 amino acids. Trimming removed 5 bases from V and 0 bases from J; junction bases left unmatched: 6. Germline V gene data show CDR1 as MNHEY and CDR2 as SVGEGT. CDR3 DNA: TGTGCCAGCAGTAGACTAGCACAAACGAACACCGGGGAGCTGTTTTTT. Encoded protein: CASSRLAQTNTGELFF.

The rearrangement links TRBV27 to TRBJ2-2, with D possibly matching TRBD2 (6 bases). Germline V CDR1 and CDR2: MNHEY, SMNVEV (reference sequence). The CDR3 sequence is 14 residues long. The V end lost 1 base, the J end lost 6 bases, and 9 bases lay between the germline ends. The CDR3 loop is CASSLWGVPGELFF. The CDR3, as DNA: TGTGCCAGCAGTTTATGGGGGGTCCCCGGGGAGCTGTTTTTT.

V and J are TRBV5-1 and TRBJ2-3; 9 bases map to TRBD1. J lost 6 bases, V lost 6 bases, and 8 bases had no gene match. This CDR3 comprises 14 residues. Germline CDR1 SGHRS, CDR2 YFSETQ. The chain's CDR3 is CASIPGQGSDTQYF. For the CDR3, the DNA is TGCGCCAGCATACCGGGACAGGGATCGGATACGCAGTATTTT. Full variable domain (outside the CDR3, taken from reference TRBV5-1 and TRBJ2-3): KAGVTQTPRYLIKTRGQQVTLSCSPISGHRSVSWYQQTPGQGLQFLFEYFSETQRNKGNFPGRFSGRQFSNSRSEMNVSTLELGDSALYLCASIPGQGSDTQYFGPGTRLTVL.

V is TRBV6-1 and J is TRBJ1-5; 9 positions agree with TRBD1. The CDR3 is 18 amino acids. From germline, CDR1 is MNHNS and CDR2 SASEGT. Trimming cost V 8 bases and J 4 bases; bases outside gene matches: 18. The CDR3 loop is CASLDRGKVQSSNQPQHF. The CDR3 nucleotides are TGTGCCAGCTTGGACAGGGGCAAGGTCCAGTCAAGTAATCAGCCCCAGCATTTT.